This T cell receptor (beta chain) was identified in a study of Graves' ophthalmopathy and Graves' hyperthyroidism. Study-wide context: Peripheral blood sampling preceded any treatment and occurred at initial diagnosis.

Stable hyperthyroidism meant no progression to ophthalmopathy within 18 months of follow-up. Germline loops: CDR1 LGHNA, CDR2 YNFKEQ. CDR3 length: 17 amino acids. V lost 1 base to trimming and J lost 5 bases; unmatched junction nucleotides: 10. RNA transcripts provided the template for amplifying TCR beta CDR3 regions. HTBI primers served in a first-round RT-PCR, which a second-round multiplex PCR followed. TCRdb called the multiplex PCR reads again in MiXCR, with one record for every CDR3 protein. Of roughly 350,000 distinct CDR3 sequences in the sample, 17% were seen once. The TCR originated in an adult woman with stable Graves' hyperthyroidism. Sequences were obtained from peripheral blood. The chain is built from TRBV4-2 and TRBJ2-7; 11 nucleotides agree with TRBD2. The CDR3 here is CASSQASQTSGTHEQYF. The DNA for the CDR3 is TGTGCCAGCAGCCAAGCCTCTCAGACTAGCGGGACCCACGAGCAGTACTTC.